A selection of T cell receptor beta chains follows, all from one sample in a study of tumor-infiltrating lymphocytes in primary liver carcinoma. Each CDR3 protein is one row after TCRdb ran MiXCR on the multiplex PCR reads. The table includes around 330,000 distinct CDR3 sequences, 60% to 80% detected once. Sample: peripheral blood. These receptor sequences come from a man aged 35 to 55 with primary liver carcinoma and hepatitis B virus infection. The CDR3 runs from the conserved cysteine through the conserved F or W.

V gene: TRBV7-8
J gene: TRBJ2-3
CDR3 protein: CASRSTSGRTGDTQHF

V gene: TRBV11-2
J gene: TRBJ2-5
CDR3 protein: CPSSLVGPPEETQYF

V gene: TRBV11-2
J gene: TRBJ2-7
CDR3 protein: CASSSRISGYEQYF

V gene: TRBV11-1
J gene: TRBJ2-3
CDR3 protein: CASSLGDESDTQYF

V gene: TRBV20-1
J gene: TRBJ1-5
CDR3 protein: CSAEDGLGYSNQPQHF

V gene: TRBV23-1
J gene: TRBJ2-1
CDR3 protein: CASSQSRTSGRVSYNEQFF

V gene: TRBV5-1
J gene: TRBJ2-7
CDR3 protein: CASSFAWTGLAYEQYF

V gene: TRBV5-6
J gene: TRBJ1-5
CDR3 protein: CASSLLAGALNQPQHF

V gene: TRBV5-1
J gene: TRBJ2-7
CDR3 protein: CASSLDPRVGEQYF

V gene: TRBV24-1
J gene: TRBJ1-2
CDR3 protein: CATSDGRGDYGYTF

V gene: TRBV12-3/TRBV12-4
J gene: TRBJ2-3
CDR3 protein: CASSPGASGFPDTQYF

V gene: TRBV6-6
J gene: TRBJ2-5
CDR3 protein: CASSLKLEEIGEAQYF

V gene: TRBV4-2
J gene: TRBJ1-6
CDR3 protein: CARSRDTWGTGVNSPLHF

V gene: TRBV28
J gene: TRBJ2-7
CDR3 protein: CATQSGTRLLSSYEQYF

V gene: TRBV5-1
J gene: TRBJ1-1
CDR3 protein: CASNLDGMNTEAFF

V gene: TRBV5-1
J gene: TRBJ2-1
CDR3 protein: CASSFTAPNEQFF

V gene: TRBV12-3/TRBV12-4
J gene: TRBJ2-7
CDR3 protein: CASSFSHEQYF

V gene: TRBV30
J gene: TRBJ1-6
CDR3 protein: CAWSIGQNYNSPLHF

V gene: TRBV4-1
J gene: TRBJ1-4
CDR3 protein: CTSSHWGGLDEKLFF

V gene: TRBV4-1
J gene: TRBJ2-7
CDR3 protein: CASSQVQGAKFEQYF

V gene: TRBV6-1
J gene: TRBJ1-1
CDR3 protein: CASNKVGSGVSNTEAFF

V gene: TRBV6-1
J gene: TRBJ2-7
CDR3 protein: CASSLGSDRGAYEQYF

V gene: TRBV7-3
J gene: TRBJ2-2
CDR3 protein: CASSSSGNTGELFF

V gene: TRBV10-3
J gene: TRBJ1-1
CDR3 protein: CAITGQRNTEAFF

V gene: TRBV10-3
J gene: TRBJ2-7
CDR3 protein: CAISGAGDEYKQYF

V gene: TRBV11-1
J gene: TRBJ2-7
CDR3 protein: CASSRQGQYERYF

V gene: TRBV4-1
J gene: TRBJ1-2
CDR3 protein: CASSKEIGGYTF

V gene: TRBV6-6
J gene: TRBJ2-7
CDR3 protein: CASSPTGVHEQYF

V gene: TRBV11-2
J gene: TRBJ2-1
CDR3 protein: CASSSRREGDNEQFF

V gene: TRBV4-3
J gene: TRBJ2-1
CDR3 protein: CARRWLAGGPNEQFF

V gene: TRBV7-9
J gene: TRBJ2-3
CDR3 protein: CASSLAASGVPQYF

V gene: TRBV5-5
J gene: TRBJ2-3
CDR3 protein: CASSREGQGTNTQYF

V gene: TRBV11-2
J gene: TRBJ1-5
CDR3 protein: CASSHQDPNQPQHF

V gene: TRBV12-3/TRBV12-4
J gene: TRBJ2-7
CDR3 protein: CASSREGDSTYEQYF

V gene: TRBV30
J gene: TRBJ2-5
CDR3 protein: CAWSMGHQETQYF

V gene: TRBV7-8
J gene: TRBJ2-7
CDR3 protein: CASSSSRHAPTGEQYF

V gene: TRBV29-1
J gene: TRBJ2-7
CDR3 protein: CSVQTGPYEQYF

V gene: TRBV11-2
J gene: TRBJ2-3
CDR3 protein: CASSLLAGSTDTRYF

V gene: TRBV4-3
J gene: TRBJ1-1
CDR3 protein: CASSQDLRTGYEAFF

V gene: TRBV30
J gene: TRBJ2-7
CDR3 protein: CAWRGLAESYEQYF

V gene: TRBV12-3/TRBV12-4
J gene: TRBJ2-5
CDR3 protein: CASNRGRGQETQYF

V gene: TRBV30
J gene: TRBJ2-3
CDR3 protein: CAWSTRGRERPYF

V gene: TRBV25-1
J gene: TRBJ2-3
CDR3 protein: CASSESGQGRTDTQYF

V gene: TRBV6-2/TRBV6-3
J gene: TRBJ2-1
CDR3 protein: CTGSYSLPRYNEQFF

V gene: TRBV5-6
J gene: TRBJ2-7
CDR3 protein: CASSLGRSGKVYEQYF

V gene: TRBV4-2
J gene: TRBJ2-2
CDR3 protein: CASSQPTGELFF

V gene: TRBV11-1
J gene: TRBJ2-4
CDR3 protein: CASNFGNIQHF

V gene: TRBV6-6
J gene: TRBJ1-5
CDR3 protein: CASSYSGGGNQPQHF

V gene: TRBV6-5
J gene: TRBJ2-2
CDR3 protein: CASSRTRQGVNTGELFF

V gene: TRBV11-2
J gene: TRBJ2-1
CDR3 protein: CASSPGLSYYEQFF